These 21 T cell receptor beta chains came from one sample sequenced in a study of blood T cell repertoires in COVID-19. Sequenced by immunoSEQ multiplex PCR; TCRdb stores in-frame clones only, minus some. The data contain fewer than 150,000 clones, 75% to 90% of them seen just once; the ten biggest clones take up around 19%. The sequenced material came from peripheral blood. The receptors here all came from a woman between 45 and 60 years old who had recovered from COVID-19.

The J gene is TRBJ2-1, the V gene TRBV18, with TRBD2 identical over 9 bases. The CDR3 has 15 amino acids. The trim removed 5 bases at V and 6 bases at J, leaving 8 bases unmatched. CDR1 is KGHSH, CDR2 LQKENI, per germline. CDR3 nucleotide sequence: TGTGCCAGCTCAACCGGGACTAGCTCTGGCAATGAGCAGTTCTTC. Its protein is CASSTGTSSGNEQFF.

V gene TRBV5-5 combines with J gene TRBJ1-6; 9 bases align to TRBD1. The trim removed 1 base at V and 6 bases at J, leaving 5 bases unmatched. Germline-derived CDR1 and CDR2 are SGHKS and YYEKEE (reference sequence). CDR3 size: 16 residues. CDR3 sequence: CASSLRTGASNSPLHF. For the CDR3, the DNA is TGTGCCAGCAGCTTGCGGACAGGGGCAAGTAATTCACCCCTCCACTTT.

For the CDR3, the DNA is TGTGCCAGTAGTATAGCGGTTGGCAGGGGTAAACAGCCCCAGCATTTT. This gives the protein CASSIAVGRGKQPQHF. J is TRBJ1-5 and V is TRBV19; tentative D call: TRBD1 (6 bases). This CDR3 has 16 amino acids. Trimming removed 1 base from V and 7 bases from J, with 17 bases in between. Germline CDR1 LNHDA, CDR2 SQIVND (reference sequence).

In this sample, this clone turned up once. CDR3 sequence (DNA): TGTGCCAGCAGCTGGACTAGCGGTACCTACGAGCAGTACTTC. It translates to CASSWTSGTYEQYF. This chain uses TRBV7-8 with TRBJ2-7; the match to TRBD2 covers 10 bases. Germline loops: CDR1 SGHVS, CDR2 FQNEAQ. V lost 4 bases to trimming and J lost 2 bases; unmatched junction nucleotides: 2. The CDR3 totals 14 residues.

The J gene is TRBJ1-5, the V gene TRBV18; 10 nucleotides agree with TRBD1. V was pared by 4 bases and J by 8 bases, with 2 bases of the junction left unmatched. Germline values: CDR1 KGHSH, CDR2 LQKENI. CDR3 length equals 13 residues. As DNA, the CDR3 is TGTGCCAGCTCACTCGGACAGGGGGAGCCCCAGCATTTT. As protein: CASSLGQGEPQHF.

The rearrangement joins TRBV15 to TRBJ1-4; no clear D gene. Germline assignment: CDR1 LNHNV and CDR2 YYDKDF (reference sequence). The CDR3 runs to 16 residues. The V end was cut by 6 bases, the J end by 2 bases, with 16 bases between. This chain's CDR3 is CATSLRSSSTNEKLFF. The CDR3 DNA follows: TGTGCCACCAGTCTCCGGTCGTCGTCTACTAATGAAAAACTGTTTTTT.

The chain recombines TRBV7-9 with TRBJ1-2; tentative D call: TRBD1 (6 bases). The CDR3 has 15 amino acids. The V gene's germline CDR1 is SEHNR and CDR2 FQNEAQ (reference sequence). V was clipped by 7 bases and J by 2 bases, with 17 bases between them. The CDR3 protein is CASTPHQGINYGYTF. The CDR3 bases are TGTGCCAGCACCCCCCATCAGGGGATCAACTATGGCTACACCTTC.

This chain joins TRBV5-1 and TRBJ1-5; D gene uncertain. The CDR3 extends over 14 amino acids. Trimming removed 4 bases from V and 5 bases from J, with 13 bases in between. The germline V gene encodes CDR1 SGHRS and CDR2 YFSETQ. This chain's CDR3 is CASSISPRDQPQHF. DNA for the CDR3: TGCGCCAGCAGCATATCTCCGAGGGATCAGCCCCAGCATTTT. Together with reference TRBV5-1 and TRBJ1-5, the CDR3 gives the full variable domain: KAGVTQTPRYLIKTRGQQVTLSCSPISGHRSVSWYQQTPGQGLQFLFEYFSETQRNKGNFPGRFSGRQFSNSRSEMNVSTLELGDSALYLCASSISPRDQPQHFGDGTRLSIL.

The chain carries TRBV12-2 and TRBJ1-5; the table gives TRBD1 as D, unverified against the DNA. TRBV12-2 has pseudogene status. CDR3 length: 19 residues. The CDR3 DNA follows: TGTGCAAGTCGCTTAGAGGCGGCCACAGACAGGGTAGCTCACCAGCCCCAGCATTTT. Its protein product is CASRLEAATDRVAHQPQHF.

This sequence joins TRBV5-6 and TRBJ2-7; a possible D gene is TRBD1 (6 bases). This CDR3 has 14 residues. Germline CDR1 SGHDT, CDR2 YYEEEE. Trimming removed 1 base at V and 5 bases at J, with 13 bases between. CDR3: CASSLRQGWNEQYF. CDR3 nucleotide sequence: TGTGCCAGCAGCTTGCGGCAGGGGTGGAACGAGCAGTACTTC. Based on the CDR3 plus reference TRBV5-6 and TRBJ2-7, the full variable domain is DAGVTQSPTHLIKTRGQQVTLRCSPKSGHDTVSWYQQALGQGPQFIFQYYEEEERQRGNFPDRFSGHQFPNYSSELNVNALLLGDSALYLCASSLRQGWNEQYFGPGTRLTVT.

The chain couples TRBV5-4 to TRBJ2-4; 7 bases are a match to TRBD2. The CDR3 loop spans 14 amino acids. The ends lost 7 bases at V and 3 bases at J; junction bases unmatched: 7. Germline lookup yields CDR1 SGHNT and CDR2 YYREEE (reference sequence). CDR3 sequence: CASGDGGIKNIQYF. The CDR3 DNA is TGTGCCAGCGGAGACGGGGGGATCAAAAACATTCAGTACTTC.

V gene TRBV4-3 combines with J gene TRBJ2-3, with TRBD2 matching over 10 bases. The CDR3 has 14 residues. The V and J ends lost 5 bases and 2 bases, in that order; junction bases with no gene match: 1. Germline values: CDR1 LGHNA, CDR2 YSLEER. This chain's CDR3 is CASSGLADTDTQYF. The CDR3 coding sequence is TGCGCCAGCAGCGGACTAGCGGACACAGATACGCAGTATTTT.

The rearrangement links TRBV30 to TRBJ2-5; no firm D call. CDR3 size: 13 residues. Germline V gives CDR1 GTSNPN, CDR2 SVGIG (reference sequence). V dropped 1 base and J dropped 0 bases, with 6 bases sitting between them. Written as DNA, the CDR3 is TGTGCCTGGAGTGGTAGTCACCAAGAGACCCAGTACTTC. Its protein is CAWSGSHQETQYF.

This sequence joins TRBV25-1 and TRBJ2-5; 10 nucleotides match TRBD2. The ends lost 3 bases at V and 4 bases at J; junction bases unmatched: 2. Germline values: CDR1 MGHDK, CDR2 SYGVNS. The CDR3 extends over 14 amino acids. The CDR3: CASSDRLAGETQYF. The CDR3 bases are TGTGCCAGCAGTGACCGACTAGCGGGAGAGACCCAGTACTTC.

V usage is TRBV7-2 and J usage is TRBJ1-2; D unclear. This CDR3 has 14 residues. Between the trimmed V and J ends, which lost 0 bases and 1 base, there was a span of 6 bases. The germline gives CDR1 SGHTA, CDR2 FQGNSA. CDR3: CASSLAPVNYGYTF. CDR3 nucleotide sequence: TGTGCCAGCAGCTTAGCCCCGGTTAACTATGGCTACACCTTC.

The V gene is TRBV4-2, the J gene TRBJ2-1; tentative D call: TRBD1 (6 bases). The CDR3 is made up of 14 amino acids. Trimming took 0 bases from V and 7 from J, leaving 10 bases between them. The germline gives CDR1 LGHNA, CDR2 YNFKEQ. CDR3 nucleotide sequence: TGTGCCAGCAGCCAAGATAAGGGGACAAATGAGCAGTTCTTC. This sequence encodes CASSQDKGTNEQFF.

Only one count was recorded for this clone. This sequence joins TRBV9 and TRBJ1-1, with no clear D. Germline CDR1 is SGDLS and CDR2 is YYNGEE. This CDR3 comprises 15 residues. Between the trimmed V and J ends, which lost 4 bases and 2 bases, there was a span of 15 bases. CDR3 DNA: TGTGCCAGCAGCCCCAGGCCAGGATTCAACACTGAAGCTTTCTTT. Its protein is CASSPRPGFNTEAFF.

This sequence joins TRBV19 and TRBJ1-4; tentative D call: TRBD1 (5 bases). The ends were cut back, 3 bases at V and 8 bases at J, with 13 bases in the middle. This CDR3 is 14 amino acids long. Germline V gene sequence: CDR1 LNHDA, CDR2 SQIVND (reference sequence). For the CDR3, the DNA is TGTGCCAGTAGTATCGGCAGGGTGGGCGAAAAACTGTTTTTT. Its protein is CASSIGRVGEKLFF.

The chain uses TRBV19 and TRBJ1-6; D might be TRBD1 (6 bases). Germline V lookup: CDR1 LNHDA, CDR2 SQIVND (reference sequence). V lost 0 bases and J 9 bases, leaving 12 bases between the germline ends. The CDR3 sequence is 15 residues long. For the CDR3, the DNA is TGTGCCAGTAGTATAGAGCCGGGACATTTTTCACCCCTCCACTTT. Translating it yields CASSIEPGHFSPLHF.

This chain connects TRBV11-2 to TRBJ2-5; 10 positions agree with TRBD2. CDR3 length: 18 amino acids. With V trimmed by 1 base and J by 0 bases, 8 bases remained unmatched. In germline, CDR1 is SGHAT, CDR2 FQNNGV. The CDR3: CASSLGLAGVSYQETQYF. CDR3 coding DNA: TGTGCCAGCAGCTTAGGGCTAGCGGGGGTCTCGTACCAAGAGACCCAGTACTTC.

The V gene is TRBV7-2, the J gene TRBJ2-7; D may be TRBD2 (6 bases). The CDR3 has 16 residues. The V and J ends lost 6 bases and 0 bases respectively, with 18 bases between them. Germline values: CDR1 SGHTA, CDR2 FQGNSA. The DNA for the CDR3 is TGTGCCAGCAGTAAAACAACCGGGACTGGCTCCTACGAGCAGTACTTC. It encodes CASSKTTGTGSYEQYF.